This TCR beta chain was recovered during a study of blood T cell repertoires in COVID-19. Study information: Nucleic acid was either cDNA or gDNA, and it came from T cells, B-cell-depleted T cells, or PBMCs.

Trimming removed 6 bases from V and 5 bases from J, with 13 bases in between. The CDR3 contains 14 residues. CDR1 MGHRA and CDR2 YSYEKL come from the germline V gene. The method was immunoSEQ multiplex PCR; TCRdb's version includes in-frame clones alone and lacks a portion of them. The sample carries approximately 300,000 clones, 90% recorded once. Participants reported their clinical history, and cohort assignment relied on those reports. The receptor comes from a woman younger than 35 with acute COVID-19. The gene calls are TRBV4-1 and TRBJ1-4; D possibly corresponds to TRBD1 (5 bases). The sequencing input was PBMCs or T cells enriched from blood (not recorded which). The CDR3 nucleotides read TGCGCCAGCAGAAAGGACAAGGGGAATGAAAAACTGTTTTTT. Translating it yields CASRKDKGNEKLFF.